This record covers a single T cell receptor (beta chain). The entry originates in a study of blood T cell repertoires in COVID-19. Study overall: Samples came from the United States, Italy and Spain, spanning acute and convalescent COVID-19.

TCRdb's copy holds only in-frame clones and misses some; the assay was immunoSEQ multiplex PCR. Of about 130,000 clones in the sample, approximately 80% were seen once. The sequenced sample was peripheral blood. This receptor was identified in a middle-aged man with active or convalescent COVID-19.

CDR3 sequence: CASSASGANTGELFF. The DNA for the CDR3 is TGTGCCAGCTCAGCGAGCGGGGCGAACACCGGGGAGCTGTTTTTT. The J gene is TRBJ2-2, the V gene TRBV18, with 7 bases matching TRBD2. This CDR3 is built from 15 residues. Germline V gene data show CDR1 as KGHSH and CDR2 as LQKENI. Unmatched junction bases numbered 3, after V lost 5 bases and J lost 0 bases. The whole variable domain, remainder taken from reference TRBV18 and TRBJ2-2, is NAGVMQNPRHLVRRRGQEARLRCSPMKGHSHVYWYRQLPEEGLKFMVYLQKENIIDESGMPKERFSAEFPKEGPSILRIQQVVRGDSAAYFCASSASGANTGELFFGEGSRLTVL.